These 9 T cell receptor beta chains came from one sample sequenced in a study of CD4 and CD8 cells across lung adenocarcinoma regions. TCRdb fed the PCR reads into MiXCR, producing one record per CDR3 protein. The repertoire holds under 20,000 distinct CDR3 sequences, with 46% as singletons. What was sequenced was CD4+ T cells from the margin of a lung tumor. The receptors come from a male donor with lung adenocarcinoma. The CD4 and CD8 labels of this study may be unreliable.

This clonotype was detected only a few times. This chain joins TRBV27 and TRBJ1-2; 7 nucleotides agree with TRBD1. The germline V gene has CDR1 MNHEY and CDR2 SMNVEV (reference sequence). The CDR3 is 13 residues long. J gave up 6 bases and V 7 bases, and 8 bases lay outside the gene matches. The CDR3 loop is CASTSGQGDGYTF. The CDR3 DNA follows: TGTGCCAGCACCTCCGGGCAGGGGGATGGCTACACCTTC.

The chain carries TRBV7-2 and TRBJ2-1; D gene unclear. Germline-derived CDR1 and CDR2 are SGHTA and FQGNSA. Trimming took off 5 bases at V and 6 bases at J, with 17 bases between the two ends. This CDR3 contains 15 residues. DNA for the CDR3: TGTGCCAGCAGCCCCCTGCCGGCTAGTTTCAATGAGCAGTTCTTC. Its protein is CASSPLPASFNEQFF.

This clonotype was seen at least ten times. The rearrangement links TRBV4-1 to TRBJ2-1; D might be TRBD1 (6 bases). Germline V CDR1 and CDR2: MGHRA, YSYEKL. CDR3 length: 17 residues. The ends were cut back, 3 bases at V and 0 bases at J, with 15 bases in the middle. The CDR3 nucleotides read TGCGCCAGCAGCCACAGCCCTGGACAGTCCTCCTACAATGAGCAGTTCTTC. The encoded protein is CASSHSPGQSSYNEQFF.

This chain links TRBV6-5 with TRBJ2-1; D might be TRBD1 or TRBD2, each matching 6 bases. V dropped 2 bases and J dropped 5 bases, with 16 bases sitting between them. The germline V gene encodes CDR1 MNHEY and CDR2 SVGAGI. The CDR3 totals 16 residues. The CDR3 DNA sequence: TGTGCCAGCAGTTACACGGGGGCAACAGTACACAATGAGCAGTTCTTC. Its protein is CASSYTGATVHNEQFF.

Relative to its sample, this clonotype is medium-sized. The DNA of the CDR3 is TGTGCCAGCACTACGATCCGCTACAATGAGCAGTTCTTC. Its protein is CASTTIRYNEQFF. This chain joins TRBV6-1 and TRBJ2-1, with unresolved D. This CDR3 comprises 13 residues. Germline CDR1 and CDR2: MNHNS and SASEGT. The germline V and J ends were trimmed by 7 bases and 3 bases, with 10 bases remaining between them.

This clonotype was found a few times. The chain combines TRBV5-1 with TRBJ2-5, with D hard to call. The length of the CDR3 is 14 residues. V was clipped by 2 bases and J by 2 bases, with 10 bases between them. Germline V lookup: CDR1 SGHRS, CDR2 YFSETQ. The CDR3 region is CASSFRTTQETQYF. The CDR3 coding sequence is TGCGCCAGCAGCTTCAGGACCACACAAGAGACCCAGTACTTC.

This clonotype occurred a few times. The chain carries TRBV9 and TRBJ2-1; TRBD2 agrees at 7 bases. The trim removed 3 bases at V and 0 bases at J, leaving 3 bases unmatched. The CDR3 sequence is 15 residues long. The germline V gene encodes CDR1 SGDLS and CDR2 YYNGEE. This chain's CDR3 is CASSARGSSYNEQFF. The CDR3 DNA reads as TGTGCCAGCAGCGCGCGGGGGAGCTCCTACAATGAGCAGTTCTTC.

A few counts support this clonotype. J is TRBJ2-5 and V is TRBV5-1, with a possible D match to TRBD2 (7 bases). The J call may not be correct, given that the DNA end is closer to TRBJ2-7. The germline V gene has CDR1 SGHRS and CDR2 YFSETQ. This CDR3 has 18 residues. CDR3 in DNA: TGCGCCAGCAGCTTGTGGGGGCCGGGACTGGGGGGGGGGGGCGAGCAGTACTTC. Protein: CASSLWGPGLGGGGEQYF.

This clonotype appeared many times. V usage is TRBV11-1 and J usage is TRBJ1-1; 8 bases fit TRBD1. CDR1 is SGHAT and CDR2 is FQDESV in the germline V gene (reference sequence). The ends lost 1 base at V and 8 bases at J; junction bases unmatched: 9. CDR3 size: 15 residues. For the CDR3, the DNA is TGTGCCAGCAGCTTAGTAGGGACAGGAGCTAACGAAGCTTTCTTT. Translated: CASSLVGTGANEAFF.